This T cell receptor beta chain comes out of a study of human T cells and chemical hapten exposure. The CDR3 totals 14 residues. Trimming took 5 bases from V and 2 from J; bases not matched to a gene: 4. Germline CDR1 reads WSHSY; CDR2 reads SAAADI. Authors' data handling: Sample-level TCR yields exhibited a median of approximately 88,000, with a range of 23,224 to 690,600. TCRdb ran MiXCR on the RACE reads and lists one entry per CDR3 protein. TCRdb's processing, not the study's, gives the V and J calls here. The sample carries about 170,000 distinct CDR3 sequences, roughly 25% recorded once. Time point of the sample: patch test 3, about 24 weeks after DPC sensitization. Treatment denoted: therapeutic diphenylcyclopropenone sensitization with weekly scalp DPC. At patch-test visits, sampling came before the patch test. This clonotype was seen a few times.

The chain joins TRBV10-2 to TRBJ2-5, with TRBD1 identical over 8 bases. This clonotype originated in a woman younger than 35 with alopecia areata. Some clones in this sample may be carry-over from other donors' samples. The sample was whole blood, taken in connection with sensitization to the hapten diphenylcyclopropenone (DPC). For the CDR3, the DNA is TGCGCCAGCAGTCGGGACAGGAGGCAAGAGACCCAGTACTTC. Amino acids: CASSRDRRQETQYF.